Detailed here is one T cell receptor beta chain. Its antigen is unidentified. TCRdb ran MiXCR on the RT-PCR reads and lists one entry per CDR3 protein. The profile shows fewer than 700,000 distinct CDR3 sequences, about an eighth of them singletons. This record belongs to a study of response to subunit inactivated influenza vaccine. Study-level findings and limits: The authors put forward the suggestion that each seasonal influenza vaccination may bring in only a limited number of new T cells.

CDR1 and CDR2 from the germline V gene are SGHDN and FVKESK. CDR3 length equals 14 residues. V was cut by 1 base and J by 4 bases, with 10 bases left in between. The TCR sequence derives from a man aged 45 to 65 who received an inactivated influenza vaccine. Sequences were derived from PBMCs from blood, sampled roughly 6 weeks after vaccination. The chain combines TRBV14 with TRBJ2-5; TRBD2 might be the D (6 bases). The CDR3 DNA reads as TGTGCCAGCAGCCAAGTTGGCGGGGTAGAGACCCAGTACTTC. Translation gives CASSQVGGVETQYF. Filled out from reference TRBV14 and TRBJ2-5, the complete variable domain reads EAGVTQFPSHSVIEKGQTVTLRCDPISGHDNLYWYRRVMGKEIKFLLHFVKESKQDESGMPNNRFLAERTGGTYSTLKVQPAELEDSGVYFCASSQVGGVETQYFGPGTRLLVL.